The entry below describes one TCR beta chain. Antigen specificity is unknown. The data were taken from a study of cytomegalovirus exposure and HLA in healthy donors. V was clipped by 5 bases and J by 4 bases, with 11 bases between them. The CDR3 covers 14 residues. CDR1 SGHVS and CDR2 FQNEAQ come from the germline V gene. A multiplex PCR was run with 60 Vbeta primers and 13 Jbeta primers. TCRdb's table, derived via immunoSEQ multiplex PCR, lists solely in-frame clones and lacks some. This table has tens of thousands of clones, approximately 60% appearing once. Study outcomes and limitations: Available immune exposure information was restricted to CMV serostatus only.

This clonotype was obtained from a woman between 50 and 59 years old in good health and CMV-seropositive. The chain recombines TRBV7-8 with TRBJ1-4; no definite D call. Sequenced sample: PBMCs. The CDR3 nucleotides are TGTGCCAGCAGCCCTCGGACTAATAATGAAAAACTGTTTTTT. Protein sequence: CASSPRTNNEKLFF. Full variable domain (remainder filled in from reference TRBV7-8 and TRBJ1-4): GAGVSQSPRYKVAKRGQDVALRCDPISGHVSLFWYQQALGQGPEFLTYFQNEAQLDKSGLPSDRFFAERPEGSVSTLKIQRTQQEDSAVYLCASSPRTNNEKLFFGSGTQLSVL.